Included here is one T cell receptor beta chain sequence, with context. The CDR3 spans 14 residues. The germline V gene has CDR1 SGHNT and CDR2 YYREEE (reference sequence). V lost 0 bases and J 1 base, leaving 7 bases between the germline ends. This entry belongs to a study of blood T cell repertoires in COVID-19. Study overall: The origin of the acute and convalescent COVID-19 samples was the United States, Italy and Spain. T cells, B-cell-depleted T cells, or PBMCs supplied cDNA or gDNA.

Source study methods: Estimates of nucleated cell counts were drawn from the amplification of reference gene primers. Here immunoSEQ multiplex PCR was the method, and the copy in TCRdb shows in-frame clones only, minus some. V and J calls and clone size are as listed in that table; D and trimming were resolved from the DNA. In the table there are some 150,000 clones, 75% to 90% of which are singletons. This receptor was obtained from a woman aged 40 to 49 with acute or convalescent COVID-19. The sample consisted of peripheral blood. The V call is TRBV5-4, the J call TRBJ2-5, with TRBD2 as a possible D gene (6 bases). As DNA, the CDR3 is TGTGCCAGCAGCTTGGGAGCGGGCCAAGAGACCCAGTACTTC. It yields the protein CASSLGAGQETQYF.